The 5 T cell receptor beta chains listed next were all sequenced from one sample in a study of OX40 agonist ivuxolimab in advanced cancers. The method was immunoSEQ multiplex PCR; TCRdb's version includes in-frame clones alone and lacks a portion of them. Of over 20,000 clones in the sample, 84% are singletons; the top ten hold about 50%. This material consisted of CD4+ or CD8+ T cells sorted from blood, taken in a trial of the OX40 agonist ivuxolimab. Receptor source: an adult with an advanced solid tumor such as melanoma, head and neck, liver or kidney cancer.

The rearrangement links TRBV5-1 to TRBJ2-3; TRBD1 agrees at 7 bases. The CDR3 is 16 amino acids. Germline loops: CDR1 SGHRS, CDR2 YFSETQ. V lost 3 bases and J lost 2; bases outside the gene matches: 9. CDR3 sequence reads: CASSSPQDRNTDTQYF. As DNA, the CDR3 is TGCGCCAGCAGCTCGCCCCAGGACAGGAACACAGATACGCAGTATTTT.

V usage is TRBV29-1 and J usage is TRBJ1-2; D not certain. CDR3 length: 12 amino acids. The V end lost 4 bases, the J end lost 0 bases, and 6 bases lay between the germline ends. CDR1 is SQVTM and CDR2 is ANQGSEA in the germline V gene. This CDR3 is CSVVDPNYGYTF. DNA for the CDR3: TGCAGCGTTGTGGACCCTAACTATGGCTACACCTTC.

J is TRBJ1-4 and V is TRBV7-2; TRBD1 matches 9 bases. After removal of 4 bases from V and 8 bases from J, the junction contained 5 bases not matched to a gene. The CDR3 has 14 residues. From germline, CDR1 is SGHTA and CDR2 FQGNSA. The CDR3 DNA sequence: TGTGCCAGCAGCTCCTCCGGGACAGGGGAAAAACTGTTTTTT. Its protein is CASSSSGTGEKLFF.

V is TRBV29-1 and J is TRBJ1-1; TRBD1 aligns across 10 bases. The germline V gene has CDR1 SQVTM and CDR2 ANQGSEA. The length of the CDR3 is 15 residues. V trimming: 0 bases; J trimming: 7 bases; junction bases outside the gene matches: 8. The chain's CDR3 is CSVEDMRTGGYEAFF. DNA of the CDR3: TGCAGCGTTGAAGATATGCGGACAGGGGGGTATGAAGCTTTCTTT.

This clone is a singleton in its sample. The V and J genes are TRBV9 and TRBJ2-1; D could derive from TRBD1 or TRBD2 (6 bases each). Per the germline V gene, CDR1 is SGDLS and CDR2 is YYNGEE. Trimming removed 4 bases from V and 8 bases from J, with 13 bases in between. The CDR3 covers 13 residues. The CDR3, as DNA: TGTGCCAGCAGCCCTTGGGGGGCGGATGAGCAGTTCTTC. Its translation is CASSPWGADEQFF.